The rows below give T cell receptor beta chains drawn from one sample of a study of blood T cell repertoires in COVID-19. Using immunoSEQ multiplex PCR, the repertoire was profiled, and TCRdb retains in-frame clones only, with some absent. The table records 55,000 to 80,000 clones, roughly three quarters of them present only once. The specimen was peripheral blood. These receptors originate from a man aged 55 to 70 with COVID-19, enrolled during active disease. CDR3s include the opening cysteine and the closing phenylalanine or tryptophan. Each record gives: V gene, clone size, J gene, CDR3 protein. Clone size appears in some rows only: once, few, many, or a class for an expanded clone.

V: TRBV30
size: .
J: TRBJ2-3
CDR3: CAWSLRGGKDTQYF

V: TRBV18
size: .
J: TRBJ1-6
CDR3: CASSPATRGQESPLHF

V: TRBV24-1
size: once
J: TRBJ2-5
CDR3: CATSDRGQGIETQYF

V: TRBV28
size: .
J: TRBJ1-2
CDR3: CASSPSDRGTRGYTF

V: TRBV28
size: .
J: TRBJ1-2
CDR3: CASSPAGPYGYTF

V: TRBV29-1
size: few
J: TRBJ1-1
CDR3: CSGDRDSEAFF

V: TRBV15
size: .
J: TRBJ1-1
CDR3: CATSRGTMNTEAFF

V: TRBV19
size: .
J: TRBJ2-7
CDR3: CASSDGLAGAYEQYF

V: TRBV28
size: .
J: TRBJ2-3
CDR3: CASSLGGPDTQYF

V: TRBV10-3
size: .
J: TRBJ2-1
CDR3: CAIASSGGTYEQFF

V: TRBV24-1
size: .
J: TRBJ2-5
CDR3: CATSDPTGAETQYF

V: TRBV9
size: .
J: TRBJ2-7
CDR3: CASSGGPSYEQYF

V: TRBV7-9
size: .
J: TRBJ2-1
CDR3: CASSSGSANEQFF

V: TRBV12-3/TRBV12-4
size: .
J: TRBJ1-1
CDR3: CASSQNTEAFF

V: TRBV29-1
size: .
J: TRBJ2-1
CDR3: CSVVSGAYNEQFF

V: TRBV11-2
size: .
J: TRBJ2-5
CDR3: CASSPLEPDQETQYF

V: TRBV4-2
size: .
J: TRBJ2-1
CDR3: CASSQDFDSGAKGQEQFF

V: TRBV30
size: .
J: TRBJ1-2
CDR3: CAWSGGRHYGYTF

V: TRBV28
size: .
J: TRBJ2-1
CDR3: CASSLVTFRDRGPNEQFF

V: TRBV6-2/TRBV6-3
size: few
J: TRBJ1-1
CDR3: CASSYPGTGRNTEAFF

V: TRBV28
size: .
J: TRBJ2-5
CDR3: CASRSQVETQYF

V: TRBV5-1
size: .
J: TRBJ1-5
CDR3: CASSPVGGQHQPQHF

V: TRBV2
size: .
J: TRBJ1-4
CDR3: CASSAWTGSNEKLFF

V: TRBV11-3
size: .
J: TRBJ2-2
CDR3: CASSFVPGQKAGELFF

V: TRBV7-2
size: once
J: TRBJ2-4
CDR3: CASSLVGVVKNIQYF

V: TRBV18
size: .
J: TRBJ2-5
CDR3: CASSRAAGAETQYF

V: TRBV6-1
size: .
J: TRBJ2-7
CDR3: CASSDPAGGYEQYF

V: TRBV11-2
size: .
J: TRBJ2-7
CDR3: CASSSFHEQYF

V: TRBV28
size: .
J: TRBJ2-1
CDR3: CASSGTSGSMDNEQFF

V: TRBV30
size: once
J: TRBJ1-5
CDR3: CAWSYGRNQPQHF

V: TRBV7-9
size: .
J: TRBJ1-1
CDR3: CASSLWTGMNTEAFF

V: TRBV2
size: .
J: TRBJ2-7
CDR3: CASRTPTGLAGGEQYF

V: TRBV6-5
size: .
J: TRBJ1-3
CDR3: CASSYYPPGQGSTIYF

V: TRBV7-9
size: few
J: TRBJ2-3
CDR3: CASSLGGGVTDTQYF

V: TRBV19
size: .
J: TRBJ1-2
CDR3: CASLNWRGGYTF

V: TRBV4-1
size: .
J: TRBJ2-5
CDR3: CASSKEGRGQETQYF

V: TRBV6-5
size: .
J: TRBJ1-1
CDR3: CASSYSGQGRTEAFF

V: TRBV19
size: .
J: TRBJ1-3
CDR3: CASTPPGHLGNTIYF

V: TRBV6-5
size: .
J: TRBJ1-2
CDR3: CASRPTGAYGYTF

V: TRBV10-3
size: .
J: TRBJ2-6
CDR3: CAISGTSGGADGANVLTF

V: TRBV10-3
size: .
J: TRBJ1-1
CDR3: CAISTSGGDAFF

V: TRBV4-2
size: .
J: TRBJ2-7
CDR3: CASSQRTGGDEQYF

V: TRBV25-1
size: .
J: TRBJ2-5
CDR3: CASSEYGEETQYF

V: TRBV29-1
size: few
J: TRBJ2-7
CDR3: CSVAIAGGEYEQYF